This T cell receptor beta chain derives from a study of cytomegalovirus exposure and HLA in healthy donors. The CDR3 has 14 residues. CDR1 SGHRS and CDR2 YFSETQ come from the germline V gene. After removal of 4 bases from V and 5 bases from J, the junction contained 4 bases not matched to a gene. The sample holds one count of this clone. PCR was performed using 60 Vbeta and 13 Jbeta primers. TCRdb's copy holds only in-frame clones and misses some; the assay was immunoSEQ multiplex PCR. The sample has around 120,000 clones, 75% to 85% seen once. The sequenced sample consisted of PBMCs. The clonotype comes from a female donor in good health and CMV-seropositive. The V and J genes are TRBV5-1 and TRBJ1-1, with TRBD1 matching over 11 bases. The CDR3 DNA follows: TGCGCCAGCAGCACTGGACAGGGGGCGACTGAAGCTTTCTTT. It encodes CASSTGQGATEAFF. The full variable domain, its missing parts supplied by reference TRBV5-1 and TRBJ1-1, is KAGVTQTPRYLIKTRGQQVTLSCSPISGHRSVSWYQQTPGQGLQFLFEYFSETQRNKGNFPGRFSGRQFSNSRSEMNVSTLELGDSALYLCASSTGQGATEAFFGQGTRLTVV.